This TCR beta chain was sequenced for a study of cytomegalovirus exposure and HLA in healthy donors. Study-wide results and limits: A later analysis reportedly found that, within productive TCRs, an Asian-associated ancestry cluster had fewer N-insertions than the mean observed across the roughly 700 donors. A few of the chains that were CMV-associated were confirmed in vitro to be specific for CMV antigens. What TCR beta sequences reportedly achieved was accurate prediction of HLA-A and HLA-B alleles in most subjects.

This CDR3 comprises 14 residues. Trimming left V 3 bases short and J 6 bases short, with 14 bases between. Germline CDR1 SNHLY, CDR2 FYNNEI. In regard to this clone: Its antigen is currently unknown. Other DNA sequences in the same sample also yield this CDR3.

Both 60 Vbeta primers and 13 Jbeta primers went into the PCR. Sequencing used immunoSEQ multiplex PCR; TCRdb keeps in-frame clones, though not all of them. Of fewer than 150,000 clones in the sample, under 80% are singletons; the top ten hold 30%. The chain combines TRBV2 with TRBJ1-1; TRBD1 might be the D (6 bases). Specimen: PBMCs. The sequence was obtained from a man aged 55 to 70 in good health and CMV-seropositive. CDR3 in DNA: TGTGCCAGCAGTGATGGGAGGGGGGGCGCTGAAGCTTTCTTT. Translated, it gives CASSDGRGGAEAFF.